This T cell receptor (beta chain) comes out of a study of CD8 T cells in ankylosing spondylitis. TCRdb passed the 5' RACE reads through MiXCR, listing each CDR3 protein once. In the table there are under 250,000 distinct CDR3 sequences, roughly 8.2% of which are singletons. This clonotype has at least ten counts. This CDR3 comprises 14 residues. Trimming removed 0 bases from V and 3 bases from J, with 9 bases in between. Germline values: CDR1 LGHNA, CDR2 YSLEER. The TCR comes from a female donor with ankylosing spondylitis or in good health (not recorded which). The chain has TRBV4-3 and TRBJ2-7, with D perhaps matching TRBD2 (5 bases). The source material was blood, either unsorted or a sorted T cell fraction (not recorded which). The CDR3: CASSQDVGDYEQYF. The CDR3 DNA sequence: TGCGCCAGCAGCCAAGATGTGGGAGACTACGAGCAGTACTTC.